The clone carrying this T cell receptor beta chain was counted once. CD8 cells regarded as naive lacked CD45RO, were positively chosen for CCR7, and omitted terminally differentiated effector memory CD45RA+ cells. This sample is part of a study of shared clonotypes between healthy human individuals. Repertoires were generated with immunoSEQ multiplex PCR, while TCRdb's copy carries only in-frame clones and drops some. The sample lists some 2.1 million clones; 93% were seen once. The CDR3 spans 16 residues. The V and J ends lost 2 bases and 5 bases, in that order; junction bases with no gene match: 11. CDR1 and CDR2 from the germline V gene are SGHAT and FQNNGV.

The specimen was naive CD8+ T cells from PBMCs. This TCR was sampled from a man aged 18 to 30 in good health. Some clones in this sample may be carry-over from other donors' samples. This sequence joins TRBV11-2 and TRBJ2-7; 8 bases align to TRBD1. Here the CDR3 reads CASSLWARGLLDEQYF. The CDR3 nucleotides read TGTGCCAGCAGCTTATGGGCCAGGGGGCTTTTGGACGAGCAGTACTTC.